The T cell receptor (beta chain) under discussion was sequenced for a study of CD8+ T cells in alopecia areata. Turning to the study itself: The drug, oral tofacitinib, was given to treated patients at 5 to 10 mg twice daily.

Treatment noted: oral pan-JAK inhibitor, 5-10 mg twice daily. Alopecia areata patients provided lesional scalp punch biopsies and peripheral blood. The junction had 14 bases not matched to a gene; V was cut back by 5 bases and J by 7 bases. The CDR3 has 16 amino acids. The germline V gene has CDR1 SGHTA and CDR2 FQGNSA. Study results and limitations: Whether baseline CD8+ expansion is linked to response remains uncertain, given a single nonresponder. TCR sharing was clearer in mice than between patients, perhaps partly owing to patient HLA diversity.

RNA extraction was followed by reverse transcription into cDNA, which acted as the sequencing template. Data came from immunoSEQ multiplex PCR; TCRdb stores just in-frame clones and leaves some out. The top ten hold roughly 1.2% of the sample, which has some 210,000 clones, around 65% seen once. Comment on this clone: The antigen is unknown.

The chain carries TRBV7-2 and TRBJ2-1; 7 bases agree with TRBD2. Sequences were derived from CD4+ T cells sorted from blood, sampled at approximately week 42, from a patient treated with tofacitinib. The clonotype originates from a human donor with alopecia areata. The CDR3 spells CASSQRLGGNVNEQFF. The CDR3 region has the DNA TGTGCCAGCAGCCAGCGTTTGGGAGGGAATGTGAATGAGCAGTTCTTC.